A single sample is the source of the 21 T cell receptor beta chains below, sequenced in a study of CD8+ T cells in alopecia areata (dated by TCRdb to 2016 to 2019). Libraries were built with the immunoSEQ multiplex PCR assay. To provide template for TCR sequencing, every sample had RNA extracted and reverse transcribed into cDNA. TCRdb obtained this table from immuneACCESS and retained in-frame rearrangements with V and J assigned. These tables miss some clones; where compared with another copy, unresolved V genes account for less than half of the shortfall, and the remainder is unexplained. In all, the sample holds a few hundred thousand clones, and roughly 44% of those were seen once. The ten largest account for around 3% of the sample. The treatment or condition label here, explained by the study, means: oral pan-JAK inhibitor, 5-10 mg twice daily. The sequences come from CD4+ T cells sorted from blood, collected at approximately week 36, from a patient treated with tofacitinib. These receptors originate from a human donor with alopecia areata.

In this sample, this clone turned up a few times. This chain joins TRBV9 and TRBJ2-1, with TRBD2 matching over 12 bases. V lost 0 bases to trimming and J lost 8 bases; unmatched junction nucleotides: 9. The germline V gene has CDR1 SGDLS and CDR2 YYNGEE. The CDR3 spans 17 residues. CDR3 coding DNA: TGTGCCAGCAGCGTAGAACTGACTAGCGGGAGCGGTCATGAGCAGTTCTTC. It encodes CASSVELTSGSGHEQFF.

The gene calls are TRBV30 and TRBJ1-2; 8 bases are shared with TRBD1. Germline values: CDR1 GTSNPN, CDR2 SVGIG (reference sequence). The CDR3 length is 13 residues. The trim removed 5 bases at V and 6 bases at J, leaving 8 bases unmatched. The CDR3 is CAWQDRAKDGYTF. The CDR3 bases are TGTGCCTGGCAGGACAGGGCGAAGGATGGCTACACCTTC.

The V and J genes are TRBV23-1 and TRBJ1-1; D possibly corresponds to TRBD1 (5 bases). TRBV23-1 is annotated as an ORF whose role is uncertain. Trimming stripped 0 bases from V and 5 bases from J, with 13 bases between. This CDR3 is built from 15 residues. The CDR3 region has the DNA TGCGCCAGCAGTCAATCGAGGAGGGGTCGGACTGAAGCTTTCTTT. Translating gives CASSQSRRGRTEAFF.

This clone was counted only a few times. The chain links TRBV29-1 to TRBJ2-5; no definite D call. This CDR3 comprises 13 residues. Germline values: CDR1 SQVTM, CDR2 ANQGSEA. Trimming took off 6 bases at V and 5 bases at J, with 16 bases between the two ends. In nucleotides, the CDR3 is TGCAGCGTCCCCCCTAGGGTTAGGGAGACCCAGTACTTC. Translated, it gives CSVPPRVRETQYF.

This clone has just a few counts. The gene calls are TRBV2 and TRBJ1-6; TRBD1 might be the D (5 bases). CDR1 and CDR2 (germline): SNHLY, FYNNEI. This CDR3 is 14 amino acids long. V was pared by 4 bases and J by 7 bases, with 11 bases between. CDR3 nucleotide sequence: TGTGCCAGCAGTGCCCGGGGACTAAATTCACCCCTCCACTTT. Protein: CASSARGLNSPLHF.

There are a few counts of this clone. The CDR3 region has the DNA TGTGCCAGCAGTTTTAGCCCCCGGCAGTCCTACGAGCAGTACTTC. Translation: CASSFSPRQSYEQYF. This chain connects TRBV28 to TRBJ2-7, with D unresolved. Looked up from germline, CDR1 is MDHEN and CDR2 is SYDVKM. This CDR3 has 15 residues. The V end lost 3 bases, the J end lost 1 base, and 13 bases lay between the germline ends.

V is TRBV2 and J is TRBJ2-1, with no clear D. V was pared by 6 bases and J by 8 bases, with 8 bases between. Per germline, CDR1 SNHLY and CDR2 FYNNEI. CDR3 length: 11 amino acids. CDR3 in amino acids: CASSAVYEQFF. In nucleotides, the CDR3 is TGTGCCAGCAGCGCCGTTTATGAGCAGTTCTTC.

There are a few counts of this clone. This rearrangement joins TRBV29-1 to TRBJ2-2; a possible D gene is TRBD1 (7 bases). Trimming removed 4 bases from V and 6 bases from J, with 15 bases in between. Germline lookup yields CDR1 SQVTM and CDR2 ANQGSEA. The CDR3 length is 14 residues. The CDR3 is CSVAATRGAGELFF. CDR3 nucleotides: TGCAGCGTTGCGGCGACCAGGGGGGCCGGGGAGCTGTTTTTT.

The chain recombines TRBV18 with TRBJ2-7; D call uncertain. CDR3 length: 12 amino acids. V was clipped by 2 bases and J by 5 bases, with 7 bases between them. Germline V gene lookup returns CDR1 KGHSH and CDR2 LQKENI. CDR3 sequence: CASSPSSDEQYF. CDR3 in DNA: TGTGCCAGCTCACCAAGCTCGGACGAGCAGTACTTC.

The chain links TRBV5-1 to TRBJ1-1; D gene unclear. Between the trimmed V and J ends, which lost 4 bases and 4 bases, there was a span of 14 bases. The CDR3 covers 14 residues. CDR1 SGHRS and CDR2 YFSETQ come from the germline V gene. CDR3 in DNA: TGCGCCAGCAGCCCGGACTCAGCGGGCACTGAAGCTTTCTTT. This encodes CASSPDSAGTEAFF.

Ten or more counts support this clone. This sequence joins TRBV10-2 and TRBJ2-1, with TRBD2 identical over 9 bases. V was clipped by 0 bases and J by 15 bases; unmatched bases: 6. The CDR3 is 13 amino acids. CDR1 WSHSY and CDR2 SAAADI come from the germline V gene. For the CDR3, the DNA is TGCGCCAGCAGTGAGTCTGGTAGCGGGAGAAGGTTCTTC. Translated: CASSESGSGRRFF.

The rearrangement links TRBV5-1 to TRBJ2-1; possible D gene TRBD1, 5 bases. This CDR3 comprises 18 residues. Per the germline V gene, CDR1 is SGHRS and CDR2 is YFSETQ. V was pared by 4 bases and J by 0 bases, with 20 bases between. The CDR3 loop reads CASSPQGPVLSSYNEQFF. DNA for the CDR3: TGCGCCAGCAGCCCCCAGGGTCCGGTCCTTAGCTCCTACAATGAGCAGTTCTTC.

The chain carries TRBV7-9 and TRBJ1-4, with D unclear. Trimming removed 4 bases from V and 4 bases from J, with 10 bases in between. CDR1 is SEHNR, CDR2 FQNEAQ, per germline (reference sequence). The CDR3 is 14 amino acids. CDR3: CASSSGGSNEKLFF. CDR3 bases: TGTGCCAGCAGCTCGGGAGGAAGTAATGAAAAACTGTTTTTT.

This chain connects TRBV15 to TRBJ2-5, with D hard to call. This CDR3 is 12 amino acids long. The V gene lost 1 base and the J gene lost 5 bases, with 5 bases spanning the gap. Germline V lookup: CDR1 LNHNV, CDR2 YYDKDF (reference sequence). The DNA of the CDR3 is TGTGCCACCAGCAGAGGCTCGGAGACCCAGTACTTC. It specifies CATSRGSETQYF.

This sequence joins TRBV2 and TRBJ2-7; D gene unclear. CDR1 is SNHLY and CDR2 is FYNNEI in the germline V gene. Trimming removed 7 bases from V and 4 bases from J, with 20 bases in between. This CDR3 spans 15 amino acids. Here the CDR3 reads CASTLGMETAYEQYF. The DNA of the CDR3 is TGTGCCAGCACCCTAGGAATGGAGACTGCTTACGAGCAGTACTTC.

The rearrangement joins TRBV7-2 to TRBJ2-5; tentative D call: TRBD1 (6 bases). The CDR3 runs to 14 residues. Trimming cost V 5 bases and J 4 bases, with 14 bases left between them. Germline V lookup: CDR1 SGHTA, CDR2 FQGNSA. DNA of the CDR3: TGTGCCAGCAGCCTTCGGATGGACAGAGAGACCCAGTACTTC. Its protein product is CASSLRMDRETQYF.

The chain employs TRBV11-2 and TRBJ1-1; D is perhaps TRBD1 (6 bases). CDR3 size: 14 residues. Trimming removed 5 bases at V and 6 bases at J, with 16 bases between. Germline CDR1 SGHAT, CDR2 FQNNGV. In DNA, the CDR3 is TGTGCCAGCAGCCCCCCCAGGGGACAAGCTGAAGCTTTCTTT. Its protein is CASSPPRGQAEAFF.

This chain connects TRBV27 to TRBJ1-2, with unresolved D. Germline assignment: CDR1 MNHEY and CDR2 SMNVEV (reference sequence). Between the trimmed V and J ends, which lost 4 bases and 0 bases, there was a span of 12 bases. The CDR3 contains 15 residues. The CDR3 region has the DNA TGTGCCAGCAGTTCCCATCGAACCACTAACTATGGCTACACCTTC. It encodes CASSSHRTTNYGYTF.

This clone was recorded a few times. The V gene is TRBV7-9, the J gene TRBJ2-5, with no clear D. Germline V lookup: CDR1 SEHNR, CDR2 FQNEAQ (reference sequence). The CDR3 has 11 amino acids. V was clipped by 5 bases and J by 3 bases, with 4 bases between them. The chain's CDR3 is CASSPKETQYF. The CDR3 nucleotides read TGTGCCAGCAGCCCTAAAGAGACCCAGTACTTC.

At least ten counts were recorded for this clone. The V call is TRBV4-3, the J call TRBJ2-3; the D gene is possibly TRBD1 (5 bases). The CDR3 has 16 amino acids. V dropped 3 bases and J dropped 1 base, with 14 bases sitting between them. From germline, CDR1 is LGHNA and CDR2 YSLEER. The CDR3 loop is CASSHGHLGRTDTQYF. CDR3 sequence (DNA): TGCGCCAGCAGCCACGGACACCTTGGACGCACAGATACGCAGTATTTT.

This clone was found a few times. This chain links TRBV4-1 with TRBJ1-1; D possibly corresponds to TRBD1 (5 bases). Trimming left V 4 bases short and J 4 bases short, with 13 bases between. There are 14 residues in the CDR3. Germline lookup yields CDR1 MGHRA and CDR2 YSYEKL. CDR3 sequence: CASSRGGTGTEAFF. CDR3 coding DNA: TGCGCCAGCAGCCGAGGAGGGACCGGCACTGAAGCTTTCTTT.